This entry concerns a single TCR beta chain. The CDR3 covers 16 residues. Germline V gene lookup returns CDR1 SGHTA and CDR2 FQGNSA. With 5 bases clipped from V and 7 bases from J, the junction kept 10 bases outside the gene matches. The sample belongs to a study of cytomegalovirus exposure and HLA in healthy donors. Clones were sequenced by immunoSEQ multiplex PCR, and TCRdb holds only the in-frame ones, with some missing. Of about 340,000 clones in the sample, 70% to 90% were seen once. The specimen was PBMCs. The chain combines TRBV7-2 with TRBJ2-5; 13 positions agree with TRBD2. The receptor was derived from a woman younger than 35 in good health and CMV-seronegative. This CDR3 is CASSHAGLAGPRTQYF. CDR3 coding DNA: TGTGCCAGCAGCCACGCGGGACTAGCGGGACCCCGGACCCAGTACTTC.